This T cell receptor beta chain came from a study of blood T cell repertoires in COVID-19 (dated by TCRdb to the early 2020s). A note on the overall study: Samples from collaborators originated in the United States, Italy and Spain and spanned both the acute and convalescent phases of COVID-19. Where available, HLA class I and class II types were obtained from metadata supplied by the sample provider rather than from assay-based typing. The material from the prospective study consisted of cDNA or gDNA derived from T cells, B-cell-depleted T cells, or PBMCs. Samples were obtained from the ongoing ImmuneRACE study (first 160 participants) and from about 1,300 subjects provided by 6 global collaborators. The dataset comprised deeply sampled blood TCRbeta repertoires from subjects exposed to, actively infected with, or recovered from COVID-19. The repertoires were made available in a free public database intended to serve as a resource for research on the immune response to SARS-CoV-2. A de-identified subject ID, COVID-19 status, age in years and sex were almost always included in the sample metadata. Points the paper makes about the study in general: The quantity of clinical and demographic metadata differed by source and by participant and was supplied without curation.

For CDR1 and CDR2, the germline V gene (reference sequence) lists MNHEY and SMNVEV. The CDR3 measures 15 amino acids from cysteine to phenylalanine. The only DNA kept is the CDR3, 45 bases in frame from the first base. Trimming leaves V shorter by 4 bases and J shorter by 5 bases, with the junction holding 8 bases beyond the gene matches. Whole blood was collected in K2EDTA tubes by collaborating institutions according to the institutions' own protocols. Collaborator samples were shipped for TCRbeta analysis as frozen whole blood, isolated PBMCs, or DNA extracted from either sample type. TCRbeta CDR3 regions were amplified from genomic DNA by means of the immunoSEQ Assay, a bias-controlled multiplex PCR. The paper's processing steps were these. The number of nucleated cells in each sample was estimated by amplification of reference gene primers within the assay. Sequence reads were collapsed and filtered to measure the absolute abundance of every unique TCRbeta CDR3 rearrangement. Productive Simpson clonality was computed per sample as the square root of Simpson's diversity index over productive rearrangements. TCRdb limited this immuneACCESS table to in-frame rearrangements with V and J called. A share of clones is missing; checked studies link under half to unresolved V genes, and the rest is unexplained. V and J calls and clone size come straight from that table; D and trimming were deduced from the DNA. The sample profile shows about 180,000 clones; about 86% of them were found once. The ten largest clonotypes hold roughly 7% of the sample.

Regarding this clone: Its antigen target is currently unknown. Base quality data are lacking; no much larger clone is found one base away.

Sequenced: peripheral blood. The TCR originated in a man in his fifties or sixties with active or convalescent COVID-19. The rearranged segments are TRBV27 and TRBJ1-2, with 9 bases matching TRBD1. The CDR3: CASSSPGQGHYGYTF. The DNA sequence follows: TGTGCCAGCAGTTCCCCGGGACAGGGTCATTATGGCTACACCTTC.